The 7 T cell receptor beta chains reported below all come from one sample, sequenced in a study of T cell repertoires in aging, cancer and after chemotherapy. Rearranged V-D-J TRB sequences were amplified with a mixed TRB-A/B primer pool. MiXCR, run by TCRdb on the multiplex PCR reads, gives a single entry per CDR3 protein. The profile shows roughly 10,000 distinct CDR3 sequences, roughly a quarter of them singletons. Peripheral blood genomic DNA, not sorted cells or RNA, was the template. The sequenced material came from blood. The receptors come from a human donor in good health.

The genes are TRBV7-9 and TRBJ1-1; tentative D call: TRBD1 (6 bases). The CDR3 has 14 amino acids. The ends were cut back, 3 bases at V and 3 bases at J, with 11 bases in the middle. Germline V gene sequence: CDR1 SEHNR, CDR2 FQNEAQ (reference sequence). DNA of the CDR3: TGTGCCAGCAGCTTTGGGGGGCGGGACACTGAAGCTTTCTTT. Encoded protein: CASSFGGRDTEAFF.

V and J are TRBV7-2 and TRBJ2-1, with 12 bases fitting TRBD1. V lost 5 bases and J lost 5; bases outside the gene matches: 10. The V gene's germline CDR1 is SGHTA and CDR2 FQGNSA. This CDR3 is built from 17 residues. CDR3 loop: CASSPSGTGGLDNEQFF. Here the CDR3 DNA reads TGTGCCAGCAGCCCTTCCGGGACAGGGGGCTTGGACAATGAGCAGTTCTTC.

In its sample, this clonotype is medium-sized. This rearrangement joins TRBV12-3 or TRBV12-4 to TRBJ2-1; TRBD1 is a possible D gene (7 bases). Between the trimmed V and J ends, which lost 6 bases and 6 bases, there was a span of 21 bases. There are 16 residues in the CDR3. The CDR3 DNA reads TGTGCCAGCAGACCCCTGGACAGGAGGGCTTCCAATGAGCAGTTCTTC. Its translation: CASRPLDRRASNEQFF.

This clonotype was seen more than once but under ten times. The chain links TRBV7-9 to TRBJ1-6; D uncertain. Germline values: CDR1 SEHNR, CDR2 FQNEAQ (reference sequence). The V and J ends lost 2 bases and 5 bases respectively, with 7 bases between them. The CDR3 has 14 amino acids. The CDR3 bases are TGTGCCAGCAGCTTAAGACACGATAATTCACCCCTCCACTTT. Its protein is CASSLRHDNSPLHF.

This sequence joins TRBV29-1 and TRBJ2-3, with D perhaps matching TRBD2 (6 bases). CDR1 is SQVTM and CDR2 is ANQGSEA in the germline V gene. Trimming shortened V by 4 bases and J by 5 bases, and 22 bases separated the two germline ends. The CDR3 is 16 amino acids. CDR3 protein: CSVGPPLRGKLDTQYF. The DNA of the CDR3 is TGCAGCGTTGGGCCCCCTCTGCGGGGAAAATTAGATACGCAGTATTTT.

This clonotype has a handful of counts. J is TRBJ2-5 and V is TRBV19; D remains unclear. Germline CDR1 reads LNHDA; CDR2 reads SQIVND (reference sequence). This CDR3 contains 12 residues. The V and J ends lost 3 bases and 4 bases respectively, with 6 bases between them. CDR3 region: CASSITRETQYF. CDR3 in DNA: TGTGCCAGTAGTATTACTCGAGAGACCCAGTACTTC.

Only a few counts were recorded for this clonotype. This chain uses TRBV6-1 with TRBJ1-1; no definite D call. Looked up from germline, CDR1 is MNHNS and CDR2 is SASEGT. Trimming pared 5 bases from V and 8 bases from J, leaving 9 bases between. This CDR3 has 11 amino acids. The chain's CDR3 is CASSSRPEAFF. In DNA form, the CDR3 reads TGTGCCAGCAGTTCCCGGCCCGAAGCTTTCTTT.